This passage covers 3 T cell receptor beta chains from one sample sequenced in a study of beta chain features in type 1 diabetes. Study-wide points: People with Type 1 diabetes carried modestly yet significantly shorter TCRB CDR3s in all four CD4+ subsets.

Antigens of these TCRs are unknown. Of the isolated RNA, all was reverse transcribed, and so the sequenced material was expressed TCRB transcripts. Generated by immunoSEQ multiplex PCR, the TCRdb table keeps only in-frame clones and is missing some. The repertoire holds around 650,000 clones, with under 15% as singletons. The source material was naive CD4+ T cells from blood. These receptor sequences come from a man aged 25-40 years with type 1 diabetes.

The chain couples TRBV9 to TRBJ1-1; tentatively, D is TRBD1 (6 bases). CDR1 is SGDLS and CDR2 is YYNGEE in the germline V gene. Trimming removed 1 base at V and 1 base at J, with 11 bases between. The CDR3 covers 15 residues. The CDR3 loop is CASSVHETGNTEAFF. In DNA form, the CDR3 reads TGTGCCAGCAGCGTACATGAGACAGGGAACACTGAAGCTTTCTTT.

This clone was observed a few times. In DNA form, the CDR3 reads TGTGCCAGCAGCCAATTAAGGGGCAGGAACACTGAAGCTTTCTTT. This translates into CASSQLRGRNTEAFF. The V gene is TRBV14, the J gene TRBJ1-1, with D tentatively TRBD1 (5 bases). Germline V gene lookup returns CDR1 SGHDN and CDR2 FVKESK. The V end was cut by 2 bases, the J end by 1 base, with 11 bases between. The CDR3 is made up of 15 amino acids.

The J gene is TRBJ2-7, the V gene TRBV25-1, with D unclear. The V gene lost 6 bases and the J gene lost 4 bases, with 7 bases spanning the gap. Per germline, CDR1 MGHDK and CDR2 SYGVNS. This CDR3 region has 11 residues. CDR3 amino acids: CASSVSYEQYF. The CDR3 DNA is TGTGCCAGCAGCGTTAGTTACGAGCAGTACTTC.